These 24 T cell receptor beta chains came from one sample sequenced in a study. TCRdb ran MiXCR on the RT-PCR reads and lists one entry per CDR3 protein. This table holds hundreds of thousands of distinct CDR3 sequences, approximately 15% found once. The source material was memory CD4+ T cells from blood. All receptors derive from a female donor in good health, serving as a healthy control.

This clonotype was detected many times. The rearrangement joins TRBV10-3 to TRBJ2-3, with 7 bases that match TRBD1. Trimming took 10 bases from V and 2 from J; bases not matched to a gene: 9. This CDR3 has 14 amino acids. CDR1 is ENHRY and CDR2 is SYGVKD in the germline V gene. The CDR3 DNA sequence: TGTGCCACTACGTCGGACAGGTCCACAGATACGCAGTATTTT. This translates into CATTSDRSTDTQYF.

The chain has TRBV10-3 and TRBJ1-1; possibly TRBD1 for D (5 bases). This CDR3 contains 18 residues. Germline V gives CDR1 ENHRY, CDR2 SYGVKD. V was trimmed by 4 bases and J by 0 bases, leaving 21 bases between them. CDR3 sequence: CAISGRGLIRVMNTEAFF. In DNA form, the CDR3 reads TGTGCCATCAGTGGACGGGGGTTAATAAGAGTAATGAACACTGAAGCTTTCTTT.

This clonotype was detected once. The V call is TRBV11-3, the J call TRBJ2-3; 8 nucleotides agree with TRBD2. The germline V gene encodes CDR1 SGHNT and CDR2 YENEEA. The ends lost 2 bases at V and 2 bases at J; junction bases unmatched: 3. The CDR3 contains 15 residues. CDR3 loop: CASSLRAGVTDTQYF. CDR3 nucleotides: TGTGCCAGCAGCTTAAGAGCGGGGGTCACAGATACGCAGTATTTT.

V gene TRBV20-1 combines with J gene TRBJ1-1; D not resolved. Looked up from germline, CDR1 is DFQATT and CDR2 is SNEGSKA (reference sequence). The CDR3 contains 14 residues. The V and J ends lost 1 base and 0 bases respectively, with 9 bases between them. CDR3 in DNA: TGCAGTGCTAGAGTAGTGGGCCTGAACACTGAAGCTTTCTTT. Amino acid sequence: CSARVVGLNTEAFF.

This chain joins TRBV29-1 and TRBJ2-5; 8 nucleotides align to TRBD2. The CDR3 has 16 amino acids. Germline lookup yields CDR1 SQVTM and CDR2 ANQGSEA. The V segment lost 4 bases and the J segment 1 base; nucleotides outside the gene matches: 11. The CDR3 is CSVVGRGAAIQETQYF. The CDR3 nucleotides are TGCAGCGTTGTCGGGCGGGGGGCCGCGATCCAAGAGACCCAGTACTTC.

There are a few counts of this clonotype. This CDR3 is CASARVDSPLHF. The CDR3 nucleotides are TGTGCCAGCGCGAGGGTTGATTCACCCCTCCACTTT. This rearrangement joins TRBV7-9 to TRBJ1-6, with D unresolved. The CDR3 runs to 12 residues. V was pared by 8 bases and J by 8 bases, with 10 bases between. Germline loops: CDR1 SEHNR, CDR2 FQNEAQ (reference sequence). Using reference TRBV7-9 and TRBJ1-6 for the parts outside the CDR3, the full variable domain is DTGVSQNPRHKITKRGQNVTFRCDPISEHNRLYWYRQTLGQGPEFLTYFQNEAQLEKSRLLSDRFSAERPKGSFSTLEIQRTEQGDSAMYLCASARVDSPLHFGNGTRLTVT.

J is TRBJ2-2 and V is TRBV7-8; possible D gene TRBD1, 6 bases. Trimming stripped 1 base from V and 1 base from J, with 10 bases between. The CDR3 covers 16 residues. Germline CDR1 and CDR2: SGHVS and FQNEAQ. CDR3 residues: CASSLVEGQNTGELFF. The CDR3 DNA reads as TGTGCCAGCAGCTTAGTCGAGGGACAGAACACCGGGGAGCTGTTTTTT.

This clonotype has only a few counts. The V gene is TRBV7-2, the J gene TRBJ2-2; 9 bases fit TRBD2. CDR1 SGHTA and CDR2 FQGNSA come from the germline V gene. CDR3 size: 17 residues. Losses at the gene ends were 2 bases for V and 1 base for J; bases not matched to a gene: 5. CDR3 DNA: TGTGCCAGCAGCTTATTCACTAGCGGGTGGAACACCGGGGAGCTGTTTTTT. This encodes CASSLFTSGWNTGELFF.

In this sample, this clonotype turned up a few times. J is TRBJ2-2 and V is TRBV7-2, with D possibly matching TRBD1 (6 bases). V lost 5 bases and J 0 bases, leaving 13 bases between the germline ends. CDR1 and CDR2 (germline): SGHTA, FQGNSA. The CDR3 totals 16 residues. The CDR3 DNA sequence: TGTGCCAGCAGCCCAATGGGACACGCGAACACCGGGGAGCTGTTTTTT. As protein: CASSPMGHANTGELFF.

This clonotype showed up many times. CDR3 nucleotides: TGTGCCATCAGTCTAACCGACAGGGACAACATTCAGTACTTC. It specifies CAISLTDRDNIQYF. The rearrangement links TRBV10-3 to TRBJ2-4; 7 bases align to TRBD1. The V segment lost 5 bases and the J segment 7 bases; nucleotides outside the gene matches: 8. This CDR3 spans 14 amino acids. Germline loops: CDR1 ENHRY, CDR2 SYGVKD.

The table lists this clonotype with a few counts. V is TRBV5-1 and J is TRBJ1-1, with TRBD1 matching over 8 bases. CDR3 size: 15 residues. Germline lookup yields CDR1 SGHRS and CDR2 YFSETQ. Unmatched junction bases numbered 6, after V lost 2 bases and J lost 3 bases. For the CDR3, the DNA is TGCGCCAGCAGCTTAAGACAGGGGAAGGACACTGAAGCTTTCTTT. Translation: CASSLRQGKDTEAFF.

This clonotype has more than one count but fewer than ten. The chain has TRBV10-3 and TRBJ1-4, with 8 bases fitting TRBD1. This CDR3 spans 15 amino acids. The V gene's germline CDR1 is ENHRY and CDR2 SYGVKD. Trimming cost V 5 bases and J 4 bases; bases outside gene matches: 6. The CDR3 nucleotides are TGTGCCATCAGTAGAACGGACAGGGATAATGAAAAACTGTTTTTT. Translation: CAISRTDRDNEKLFF.

This clonotype has a count of ten or more. The rearrangement joins TRBV12-3 or TRBV12-4 to TRBJ1-4; 7 bases agree with TRBD1. The CDR3 spans 14 residues. J gave up 4 bases and V 5 bases, and 4 bases lay outside the gene matches. The CDR3 DNA is TGTGCCAGCAGTCCAGGGGGGATTAATGAAAAACTGTTTTTT. Translation: CASSPGGINEKLFF.

This clonotype showed up just a few times. The rearrangement uses TRBV18 and TRBJ2-7; TRBD1 matches 8 bases. V gave up 0 bases and J gave up 3 bases; unmatched junction bases: 4. There are 15 residues in the CDR3. The V gene's germline CDR1 is KGHSH and CDR2 LQKENI. The CDR3 loop reads CASSPPGTGYYEQYF. CDR3 DNA sequence: TGTGCCAGCTCACCACCTGGGACAGGATACTACGAGCAGTACTTC.

V and J are TRBV13 and TRBJ2-5; 7 nucleotides agree with TRBD2. With V trimmed by 1 base and J by 3 bases, 5 bases remained unmatched. CDR3 size: 15 residues. Per germline, CDR1 PRHDT and CDR2 FYEKMQ (reference sequence). This CDR3 reads CASSLVGGTEETQYF. As DNA, the CDR3 is TGTGCCAGCAGCTTAGTGGGGGGGACGGAAGAGACCCAGTACTTC.

This clonotype appeared once. This chain joins TRBV6-5 and TRBJ1-1, with D uncertain. This CDR3 contains 13 residues. V lost 6 bases, J lost 1 base, and 9 bases lay in between. Germline CDR1 and CDR2: MNHEY and SVGAGI. The CDR3 nucleotides are TGTGCCAGCAGCGCGGACGCGAACACTGAAGCTTTCTTT. This translates into CASSADANTEAFF.

This clonotype was observed many times. This chain uses TRBV5-1 with TRBJ2-2; no clear D gene. V was trimmed by 0 bases and J by 3 bases, leaving 6 bases between them. Germline V CDR1 and CDR2: SGHRS, YFSETQ. The CDR3 contains 14 residues. The DNA for the CDR3 is TGCGCCAGCAGCTTGGGACTTTACACCGGGGAGCTGTTTTTT. Encoded protein: CASSLGLYTGELFF. Variable domain in full (rest from reference TRBV5-1 and TRBJ2-2): KAGVTQTPRYLIKTRGQQVTLSCSPISGHRSVSWYQQTPGQGLQFLFEYFSETQRNKGNFPGRFSGRQFSNSRSEMNVSTLELGDSALYLCASSLGLYTGELFFGEGSRLTVL.

This rearrangement joins TRBV9 to TRBJ1-1; D may be TRBD1 (6 bases). The CDR3 contains 14 residues. With 2 bases removed from V and 4 bases from J, the gap between germline ends came to 12 bases. Germline CDR1 and CDR2: SGDLS and YYNGEE. CDR3: CASSVIGGSTEAFF. The CDR3 bases are TGTGCCAGCAGCGTCATAGGGGGGAGCACTGAAGCTTTCTTT. Full variable domain (missing parts from reference TRBV9 and TRBJ1-1): DSGVTQTPKHLITATGQRVTLRCSPRSGDLSVYWYQQSLDQGLQFLIQYYNGEERAKGNILERFSAQQFPDLHSELNLSSLELGDSALYFCASSVIGGSTEAFFGQGTRLTVV.

In this sample, this clonotype turned up many times. The chain employs TRBV12-3 or TRBV12-4 and TRBJ1-1; D possibly corresponds to TRBD1 (6 bases). The CDR3 has 14 residues. The V and J ends lost 8 bases and 5 bases respectively, with 18 bases between them. CDR3 in amino acids: CASFYSLRGTEAFF. CDR3 bases: TGTGCCAGCTTCTACTCCCTCAGGGGTACTGAAGCTTTCTTT.

This clonotype was picked up a small number of times. The chain combines TRBV12-3 or TRBV12-4 with TRBJ1-5, with no clear D. The germline V and J ends were trimmed by 3 bases and 3 bases, with 6 bases remaining between them. CDR3 length: 13 amino acids. Written as DNA, the CDR3 is TGTGCCAGCAGTTTCGACCTCAATCAGCCCCAGCATTTT. Translation gives CASSFDLNQPQHF.

The table lists this clonotype with a few counts. The chain employs TRBV27 and TRBJ2-1; D gene ambiguous. The length of the CDR3 is 14 residues. Trimming pared 1 base from V and 3 bases from J, leaving 7 bases between. Looked up from germline, CDR1 is MNHEY and CDR2 is SMNVEV (reference sequence). The CDR3 protein is CASSLYNGYNEQFF. CDR3 coding DNA: TGTGCCAGCAGTTTATATAACGGCTACAATGAGCAGTTCTTC.

Concerning this clonotype: With a much larger clone just one base away, this may be a read error. The rearrangement joins TRBV20-1 to TRBJ2-1; 16 positions agree with TRBD2. From germline, CDR1 is DFQATT and CDR2 SNEGSKA (reference sequence). The CDR3 contains 17 residues. The CDR3 DNA follows: TGCAGAGCTAGAGATTGGGGGACTAGCGGGAGGGGCAATGAGCAGTTCTTC. Amino acids: CRARDWGTSGRGNEQFF.

The chain carries TRBV5-1 and TRBJ2-5; 8 nucleotides align to TRBD1. The J call may be incorrect, as the DNA end agrees better with TRBJ2-7. This CDR3 is built from 14 residues. Germline V gene data show CDR1 as SGHRS and CDR2 as YFSETQ. The CDR3 spells CASSFQGADHEQYF. The DNA of the CDR3 is TGCGCCAGCAGCTTCCAGGGGGCGGACCACGAGCAGTACTTC.

The chain couples TRBV6-5 to TRBJ2-3, with TRBD2 matching 10 bases. J gave up 8 bases and V 8 bases, and 16 bases lay outside the gene matches. The CDR3 totals 16 residues. Germline V CDR1 and CDR2: MNHEY, SVGAGI. The CDR3 sequence: CASGRPSGSQPTTQYF. DNA for the CDR3: TGTGCCAGCGGGAGGCCTAGCGGGAGCCAACCGACTACGCAGTATTTT.